This is a list of T cell receptor beta chains from one sample in a study of T cells of healthy individuals. TCRdb called the 5' RACE reads again in MiXCR, with one record for every CDR3 protein. The sample has around 63,000 distinct CDR3 sequences, roughly 15% seen once. The receptors stem from a human donor in good health. CDR3s include the opening cysteine and the closing phenylalanine or tryptophan. A D gene is named only where the DNA matches it firmly. For some rows the clone size is stated as once, few or many, or as a class when expanded; others skip it.

few | . | TRBJ2-7 | TRBV6-5 | 13 | CASSYGPRDEQYF | TGTGCCAGCAGTTACGGGCCTAGGGACGAGCAGTACTTC
many | . | TRBJ1-1 | TRBV15 | 14 | CATSRDSAWSEAFF | TGTGCCACCAGCAGAGATTCTGCGTGGTCAGAAGCTTTCTTT
many | . | TRBJ1-5 | TRBV3-1 | 15 | CASSQDQGSNQPQHF | TGTGCCAGCAGCCAAGATCAGGGGAGCAATCAGCCCCAGCATTTT
. | . | TRBJ2-5 | TRBV7-9 | 14 | CASSSPLQQETQYF | TGTGCCAGCAGCTCCCCCTTGCAACAAGAGACCCAGTACTTC
many | . | TRBJ1-3 | TRBV20-1 | 13 | CSGQVGVGNTIYF | TGCAGTGGCCAAGTTGGGGTGGGAAACACCATATATTTT
many | TRBD2 | TRBJ2-1 | TRBV20-1 | 13 | CSAGLAGHNEQFF | TGCAGTGCGGGACTAGCGGGCCACAATGAGCAGTTCTTC
. | . | TRBJ1-6 | TRBV7-3 | 15 | CASSATGRGDSPLHF | TGTGCCAGCAGCGCAACAGGCCGGGGTGATTCACCCCTCCACTTT
. | . | TRBJ2-7 | TRBV5-1 | 13 | CASSLDRSYEQYF | TGCGCCAGCAGCTTGGACAGGTCCTACGAGCAGTACTTC
few | . | TRBJ2-3 | TRBV3-1 | 13 | CASSPYTGDTQYF | TGTGCCAGCAGCCCCTATACAGGAGATACGCAGTATTTT
many | . | TRBJ2-7 | TRBV12-3/TRBV12-4 | 13 | CASSLPTRYEQYF | TGTGCCAGCAGTTTACCTACACGCTACGAGCAGTACTTC
. | . | TRBJ2-5 | TRBV12-3/TRBV12-4 | 17 | CASSFFPRNVVQETQYF | TGTGCCAGCAGTTTTTTTCCCAGAAATGTTGTACAAGAGACCCAGTACTTC
many | . | TRBJ1-5 | TRBV4-2 | 13 | CASSQNVDQPQHF | TGTGCCAGCAGCCAAAACGTGGATCAGCCCCAGCATTTT
few | . | TRBJ2-3 | TRBV30 | 11 | CAWSITDTQYF | TGTGCCTGGAGCATCACAGATACGCAGTATTTT
few | . | TRBJ2-6 | TRBV20-1 | 13 | CSASGRGANVLTF | TGCAGTGCTAGCGGGAGAGGGGCCAACGTCCTGACTTTC
few | . | TRBJ2-5 | TRBV10-3 | 16 | CAIGGRLRDTEETQYF | TGTGCCATCGGTGGCCGTTTAAGGGACACCGAAGAGACCCAGTACTTC
few | . | TRBJ1-5 | TRBV6-5 | 13 | CASSSRGNQPQHF | TGTGCCAGCAGTTCCAGGGGCAATCAGCCCCAGCATTTT
many | . | TRBJ2-3 | TRBV20-1 | 11 | CSAKELDTQYF | TGCAGTGCTAAGGAACTAGATACGCAGTATTTT
. | . | TRBJ1-1 | TRBV20-1 | 14 | CSARDYRGDTEAFF | TGCAGTGCTAGAGATTATCGGGGCGACACTGAAGCTTTCTTT
. | . | TRBJ2-3 | TRBV5-1 | 15 | CASRGSPQYTDTQYF | TGCGCCAGCAGGGGGAGTCCACAGTACACAGATACGCAGTATTTT
many | . | TRBJ2-1 | TRBV11-1 | 15 | CASSSKRPTASSLFF | TGTGCCAGCAGCTCCAAGAGACCGACGGCTAGCTCTCTGTTCTTC
few | TRBD1 | TRBJ2-3 | TRBV6-5 | 18 | CASSHDSKGADSTDTQYF | TGTGCCAGCAGCCACGATAGCAAGGGGGCGGACAGCACAGATACGCAGTATTTT
. | TRBD1 | TRBJ2-7 | TRBV6-1 | 14 | CASSRDRTPYEQYF | TGTGCCAGCAGCCGGGACAGGACCCCCTACGAGCAGTACTTC
many | . | TRBJ2-3 | TRBV5-4 | 14 | CASSLAKTTDTQYF | TGTGCCAGCAGCTTGGCTAAAACCACAGATACGCAGTATTTT
many | . | TRBJ2-7 | TRBV18 | 15 | CASSPESQGPYEQYF | TGTGCCAGCTCACCAGAGTCACAGGGACCCTACGAGCAGTACTTC
few | . | TRBJ1-4 | TRBV28 | 16 | CASSLNGAAANEKLFF | TGTGCCAGCAGCCTTAATGGGGCAGCCGCTAATGAAAAACTGTTTTTT